Sequencing of this T cell receptor beta chain was carried out in a study of blood T cells in healthy people across ages. The CDR3 totals 16 residues. J lost 2 bases, V lost 0 bases, and 5 bases had no gene match. Germline lookup yields CDR1 SGHRS and CDR2 YFSETQ. Findings of the study overall: The percentage of naive T cells correlated strongly with TCR beta diversity.

Through a sample-barcoded 5' primer and a J-beta primer mix, a second PCR was run for 7 to 11 cycles. Using its own MiXCR run on the 5' RACE reads, TCRdb lists one record per CDR3 protein. The sample consists of 1.2 million to 1.5 million distinct CDR3 sequences, roughly 59% of them appearing once. This clonotype has just one count. Its antigen is unidentified. The sequence was collected from a man younger than 35 in good health. J is TRBJ2-3 and V is TRBV5-1; 8 bases match TRBD2. The sample consisted of blood. The CDR3 spells CASSLEVAGPTDTQYF. The CDR3 nucleotides read TGCGCCAGCAGCTTGGAAGTAGCGGGGCCCACAGATACGCAGTATTTT.